A selection of T cell receptor beta chains follows, all from one sample in a study of OX40 agonist ivuxolimab in advanced cancers. Repertoires were generated with immunoSEQ multiplex PCR, while TCRdb's copy carries only in-frame clones and drops some. The data hold tens of thousands of clones, with 90% to 95% observed a single time. The sample consisted of CD4+ or CD8+ T cells sorted from blood, taken in a trial of the OX40 agonist ivuxolimab. The receptors stem from an adult with an advanced solid tumor such as melanoma, head and neck, liver or kidney cancer. Each CDR3 is given with its conserved first and last residue. A D gene is named only where the DNA matches it firmly. Expanded clones get a size class; other rows say once, few or many, or leave the size out.

size: .; V: TRBV5-5; D: .; J: TRBJ1-1; DNA: TGTGCCAGCAGCTCACAATCAGGGGTTAGGGACACTGAAGCTTTCTTT; CDR3: CASSSQSGVRDTEAFF
size: .; V: TRBV6-1; D: .; J: TRBJ2-5; DNA: TGTGCCAGCAGTGAAGCTTTTGTAGGCAGGGGGGACCAAGAGACCCAGTACTTC; CDR3: CASSEAFVGRGDQETQYF
size: .; V: TRBV2; D: TRBD1; J: TRBJ2-1; DNA: TGTGCCAGCAGTGGGGTCGGGACAGGGGTCCACAATGAGCAGTTCTTC; CDR3: CASSGVGTGVHNEQFF
size: .; V: TRBV30; D: .; J: TRBJ2-7; DNA: TGTGCCTGGAGTGTACCGGGACTGAGCTCCTACGAGCAGTACTTC; CDR3: CAWSVPGLSSYEQYF
size: .; V: TRBV27; D: .; J: TRBJ2-7; DNA: TGTGCCAGCAGTTTTCAGGGGTCTAGACCCTACGAGCAGTACTTC; CDR3: CASSFQGSRPYEQYF
size: .; V: TRBV11-3; D: .; J: TRBJ1-5; DNA: TGTGCCAGCAGCTTAGATCGAGGGGGTTATCAGCCCCAGCATTTT; CDR3: CASSLDRGGYQPQHF
size: few; V: TRBV5-8; D: TRBD2; J: TRBJ2-1; DNA: TGTGCCAGCAGCATTACTAGCGGGAGGGCCAATGAGCAGTTCTTC; CDR3: CASSITSGRANEQFF
size: .; V: TRBV4-2; D: TRBD2; J: TRBJ2-5; DNA: TGTGCCAGCAGCCAAGGACTAGCGAAAGAGACCCAGTACTTC; CDR3: CASSQGLAKETQYF
size: .; V: TRBV27; D: TRBD2; J: TRBJ2-7; DNA: TGTGCCAGCAGTTTACTGAGCGGGAGCCCCGAGCAGTACTTC; CDR3: CASSLLSGSPEQYF
size: once; V: TRBV4-2; D: .; J: TRBJ2-7; DNA: TGTGCCAGCAGCCAGGGAACAGACGAGCAGTACTTC; CDR3: CASSQGTDEQYF
size: .; V: TRBV5-4; D: .; J: TRBJ1-5; DNA: TGTGCCAGCAGCGAGGGGGTGACACAGCCCCAGCATTTT; CDR3: CASSEGVTQPQHF
size: .; V: TRBV7-9; D: TRBD1; J: TRBJ2-1; DNA: TGTGCCAGCAGCTTAACGACAGGGGTGTATGAGCAGTTCTTC; CDR3: CASSLTTGVYEQFF
size: .; V: TRBV7-2; D: .; J: TRBJ1-2; DNA: TGTGCCAGCAGCCCCAGCACGGATACAGCATTCTATGGCTACACCTTC; CDR3: CASSPSTDTAFYGYTF
size: .; V: TRBV27; D: TRBD1; J: TRBJ2-7; DNA: TGTGCCAGCGGGACAGGGGGCCCCTACGAGCAGTACTTC; CDR3: CASGTGGPYEQYF
size: .; V: TRBV6-1; D: .; J: TRBJ2-5; DNA: TGTGCCAGCAGTGAAGAAATCGGGAGGGGACAGCAAGAGACCCAGTACTTC; CDR3: CASSEEIGRGQQETQYF
size: .; V: TRBV2; D: TRBD2; J: TRBJ2-5; DNA: TGTGCCATCAAGTGGGGGGGGGACCAAGAGACCCAGTACTTC; CDR3: CAIKWGGDQETQYF
size: few; V: TRBV6-1; D: .; J: TRBJ2-2; DNA: TGTGCCAGCAGTATGGCAGGGCCCACCGGGGAGCTGTTTTTT; CDR3: CASSMAGPTGELFF
size: .; V: TRBV29-1; D: .; J: TRBJ2-1; DNA: TGCAGCGCCCTCCCAAGGCCAGGGGGAGGGTACAATGAGCAGTTCTTC; CDR3: CSALPRPGGGYNEQFF
size: .; V: TRBV7-2; D: TRBD2; J: TRBJ2-5; DNA: TGTGCCAGCAGTACGGCCCGGGGGGGAGAGACCCAGTACTTC; CDR3: CASSTARGGETQYF
size: .; V: TRBV27; D: .; J: TRBJ2-2; DNA: TGTGCCAGCAGTTTACGGGACATCTCGAACACCGGGGAGCTGTTTTTT; CDR3: CASSLRDISNTGELFF
size: .; V: TRBV9; D: .; J: TRBJ2-1; DNA: TGTGCCAGCAGTTTCTCGGGTGAGCAGTTCTTC; CDR3: CASSFSGEQFF
size: few; V: TRBV6-5; D: .; J: TRBJ1-2; DNA: TGTGCCAGCAGTTACCAGGCAGCGAACTATGGCTACACCTTC; CDR3: CASSYQAANYGYTF